Presented here are 16 T cell receptor beta chains from one specimen sequenced in a study of blood T cell repertoires in COVID-19. Here immunoSEQ multiplex PCR was the method, and the copy in TCRdb shows in-frame clones only, minus some. The table shows fewer than 100,000 clones, with 75% to 85% occurring only once. Sequenced input: peripheral blood. The receptors stem from a human donor in a cohort sampled during active COVID-19.

The chain couples TRBV2 to TRBJ2-1, with 7 bases identical to TRBD2. Germline V gives CDR1 SNHLY, CDR2 FYNNEI. This CDR3 region has 16 residues. The trim removed 6 bases at V and 3 bases at J, leaving 11 bases unmatched. CDR3 nucleotide sequence: TGTGCCAGCAGCCAAATGGGGAGGGTAGGCTACAATGAGCAGTTCTTC. Protein: CASSQMGRVGYNEQFF.

This clone has only a few counts. CDR3 nucleotide sequence: TGTGCCAGCAGCTTGGATTCGGGAGGATTATACAATGAGCAGTTCTTC. Translation: CASSLDSGGLYNEQFF. The V call is TRBV5-4, the J call TRBJ2-1; 7 nucleotides align to TRBD2. The germline V gene encodes CDR1 SGHNT and CDR2 YYREEE (reference sequence). The junction had 7 bases not matched to a gene; V was cut back by 0 bases and J by 4 bases. The CDR3 has 16 amino acids.

V and J are TRBV7-9 and TRBJ2-2; TRBD1 aligns across 9 bases. V trimming: 4 bases; J trimming: 2 bases; junction bases outside the gene matches: 8. This CDR3 contains 17 residues. Per the germline V gene, CDR1 is SEHNR and CDR2 is FQNEAQ (reference sequence). CDR3 in amino acids: CASSYRAGQGNTGELFF. For the CDR3, the DNA is TGTGCCAGCAGCTACAGAGCGGGACAGGGAAACACCGGGGAGCTGTTTTTT. Full variable domain (outside the CDR3, taken from reference TRBV7-9 and TRBJ2-2): DTGVSQNPRHKITKRGQNVTFRCDPISEHNRLYWYRQTLGQGPEFLTYFQNEAQLEKSRLLSDRFSAERPKGSFSTLEIQRTEQGDSAMYLCASSYRAGQGNTGELFFGEGSRLTVL.

This chain uses TRBV19 with TRBJ1-2, with TRBD1 identical over 8 bases. Germline V gives CDR1 LNHDA, CDR2 SQIVND (reference sequence). V shed 5 bases and J 3 bases; nucleotides not matched to a gene: 5. The CDR3 totals 14 residues. The CDR3 sequence is CASSPDRVDYGYTF. The CDR3 DNA is TGTGCCAGTAGTCCGGACAGGGTGGACTATGGCTACACCTTC. Together with reference TRBV19 and TRBJ1-2, the CDR3 gives the full variable domain: DGGITQSPKYLFRKEGQNVTLSCEQNLNHDAMYWYRQDPGQGLRLIYYSQIVNDFQKGDIAEGYSVSREKKESFPLTVTSAQKNPTAFYLCASSPDRVDYGYTFGSGTRLTVV.

V usage is TRBV28 and J usage is TRBJ2-5; 9 positions match TRBD1. CDR1 is MDHEN and CDR2 is SYDVKM in the germline V gene. The trim removed 0 bases at V and 2 bases at J, leaving 1 base unmatched. This CDR3 is 15 amino acids long. In DNA form, the CDR3 reads TGTGCCAGCAGTTTATGGGGACAGGGTCAAGAGACCCAGTACTTC. Translation gives CASSLWGQGQETQYF.

The table lists this clone with a count of one. This chain uses TRBV6-6 with TRBJ2-5; no clear D. The CDR3 length is 11 residues. The germline CDR1 and CDR2 sequences are MNHNY and SVGAGI (reference sequence). V lost 7 bases and J 5 bases, leaving 8 bases between the germline ends. CDR3 protein: CASISSETQYF. In DNA, the CDR3 is TGTGCCAGCATCTCTTCGGAGACCCAGTACTTC.

The chain has TRBV7-8 and TRBJ2-7; tentatively, D is TRBD2 (5 bases). CDR3 length equals 14 residues. In germline, CDR1 is SGHVS, CDR2 FQNEAQ. With 5 bases removed from V and 3 bases from J, the gap between germline ends came to 14 bases. The CDR3 DNA reads as TGTGCCAGCAGCCTTCCTAGCCGATTCTACGAGCAGTACTTC. Translation gives CASSLPSRFYEQYF.

This chain joins TRBV4-1 and TRBJ1-4; a possible D gene is TRBD1 (5 bases). The CDR3 is made up of 16 amino acids. The germline CDR1 and CDR2 sequences are MGHRA and YSYEKL. Trimming removed 4 bases at V and 0 bases at J, with 12 bases between. The CDR3 region is CASSPPDRTTNEKLFF. Here the CDR3 DNA reads TGCGCCAGCAGCCCCCCAGACAGAACAACTAATGAAAAACTGTTTTTT.

The chain has TRBV9 and TRBJ1-1, with 9 nucleotides matching TRBD1. J lost 4 bases, V lost 0 bases, and 7 bases had no gene match. Germline lookup yields CDR1 SGDLS and CDR2 YYNGEE. The CDR3 covers 16 residues. The CDR3 sequence: CASSVATGGKGTEAFF. The CDR3 DNA sequence: TGTGCCAGCAGCGTAGCAACAGGGGGCAAAGGCACTGAAGCTTTCTTT.

V usage is TRBV29-1 and J usage is TRBJ2-1, with a possible D match to TRBD1 (6 bases). V was clipped by 4 bases and J by 1 base, with 11 bases between them. Germline V gene data show CDR1 as SQVTM and CDR2 as ANQGSEA. CDR3 length: 14 residues. The CDR3 sequence: CSVVAGASYNEQFF. In DNA form, the CDR3 reads TGCAGCGTTGTCGCAGGGGCGTCCTACAATGAGCAGTTCTTC.

The chain has TRBV20-1 and TRBJ2-7; D uncertain. Between the trimmed V and J ends, which lost 3 bases and 9 bases, there was a span of 18 bases. This CDR3 region has 13 residues. CDR1 DFQATT and CDR2 SNEGSKA come from the germline V gene (reference sequence). The CDR3 bases are TGCAGTGCTAGTCTACCTGACCAATCGGGGCAGTACTTC. This encodes CSASLPDQSGQYF.

This clone turned up a few times. The V call is TRBV19, the J call TRBJ1-5, with D possibly matching TRBD1 (5 bases). The CDR3 extends over 17 amino acids. With 2 bases removed from V and 2 bases from J, the gap between germline ends came to 16 bases. The germline V gene has CDR1 LNHDA and CDR2 SQIVND (reference sequence). Written as DNA, the CDR3 is TGTGCCAGTAGTATATCTCGGGGGATGTTGGGCAATCAGCCCCAGCATTTT. Translating gives CASSISRGMLGNQPQHF.

The CDR3 spells CASSGSLRGEAKNIQYF. CDR3 sequence (DNA): TGTGCCAGCTCGGGGAGCCTCAGGGGGGAAGCCAAAAACATTCAGTACTTC. J is TRBJ2-4 and V is TRBV18; TRBD1 might be the D (7 bases). Germline V gene sequence: CDR1 KGHSH, CDR2 LQKENI. Trimming removed 6 bases at V and 0 bases at J, with 18 bases between. The CDR3 has 17 residues.

This clone was seen a single time. Written as DNA, the CDR3 is TGCGCCAGCAGCCAAGTTTTTTTCGGGAAAGGGTACACCGGGGAGCTGTTTTTT. Translating gives CASSQVFFGKGYTGELFF. The chain combines TRBV4-1 with TRBJ2-2; perhaps TRBD2 as D (5 bases). The ends were cut back, 1 base at V and 3 bases at J, with 18 bases in the middle. Germline loops: CDR1 MGHRA, CDR2 YSYEKL. The length of the CDR3 is 18 residues.

This clone was detected a few times. This chain links TRBV5-6 with TRBJ1-1; 9 nucleotides align to TRBD1. Trimming took 0 bases from V and 12 from J; bases not matched to a gene: 9. The CDR3 has 14 residues. Germline V lookup: CDR1 SGHDT, CDR2 YYEEEE. The CDR3 bases are TGTGCCAGCAGCTTGGCCCGGACAGGGGCGTCGTCTTTCTTT. It specifies CASSLARTGASSFF.

This clone appeared once. This sequence joins TRBV5-6 and TRBJ1-4, with D maybe TRBD1 (6 bases). The ends were cut back, 1 base at V and 8 bases at J, with 15 bases in the middle. CDR3 size: 15 residues. Germline CDR1 reads SGHDT; CDR2 reads YYEEEE. CDR3 nucleotides: TGTGCCAGCAGCTTGTATAGCCAGGGGAGAGAAAAACTGTTTTTT. Protein: CASSLYSQGREKLFF.